The clone carrying this T cell receptor beta chain was recorded once. The data originate from a study of cytomegalovirus exposure and HLA in healthy donors. Germline V gene sequence: CDR1 MNHEY, CDR2 SMNVEV (reference sequence). This CDR3 is 16 amino acids long. V trimming: 0 bases; J trimming: 6 bases; junction bases outside the gene matches: 3. In the PCR, 60 Vbeta and 13 Jbeta primers were used. Sequencing used immunoSEQ multiplex PCR; TCRdb keeps in-frame clones, though not all of them. In the table there are more than 100,000 clones, about 82% of which are singletons. The genes are TRBV27 and TRBJ2-2; TRBD2 aligns across 11 bases. This sequence originates from a female donor in good health and CMV-seropositive. The specimen was PBMCs. CDR3 sequence reads: CASSLSVAGGPGELFF. The CDR3 region has the DNA TGTGCCAGCAGTTTATCTGTAGCGGGAGGGCCCGGGGAGCTGTTTTTT.